One sample yielded the 11 T cell receptor beta chains listed below, sequenced in a study of long-term antiretroviral therapy in people with HIV. Researchers report immunoSEQ v3.0 was run at survey level. TCRdb's table, derived via immunoSEQ multiplex PCR, lists solely in-frame clones and lacks some. The table shows 30,000 to 35,000 clones, with around 79% occurring only once. The sequencing here drew on unsorted PBMCs, taken 3 years after starting antiretroviral therapy. These TCRs come from a man between 45 and 60 years old with HIV.

The chain links TRBV9 to TRBJ2-3; 7 bases fit TRBD2. Germline trimming cut 2 bases from V and 2 bases from J; bases unmatched to any gene: 5. This CDR3 is built from 15 residues. From germline, CDR1 is SGDLS and CDR2 YYNGEE. The CDR3 sequence is CASSVGTSVTDTQYF. The DNA of the CDR3 is TGTGCCAGCAGCGTTGGAACTAGCGTCACAGATACGCAGTATTTT.

The rearrangement joins TRBV4-1 to TRBJ2-7; D is unclear. The CDR3 runs 16 residues. Looked up from germline, CDR1 is MGHRA and CDR2 is YSYEKL. Deletions cut 4 bases from V and 4 bases from J, with 20 bases between. As DNA, the CDR3 is TGCGCCAGCAGCCGGACCCCGAGACTTGACACTTACGAGCAGTACTTC. It is translated as CASSRTPRLDTYEQYF.

The chain links TRBV28 to TRBJ2-7; TRBD1 matches 8 bases. Germline CDR1 reads MDHEN; CDR2 reads SYDVKM. Trimming removed 4 bases from V and 3 bases from J; junction bases left unmatched: 5. The CDR3 has 14 amino acids. CDR3 DNA: TGTGCCAGCAGTTCTCCAGGGGGCGGCTACGAGCAGTACTTC. It encodes CASSSPGGGYEQYF.

CDR3 nucleotide sequence: TGTGCCAGCAGCCATTCACCGGGGAGGGCGGGCAGTTACTCCTACGAGCAGTACTTC. Protein product: CASSHSPGRAGSYSYEQYF. The rearrangement joins TRBV14 to TRBJ2-7, with 7 bases matching TRBD2. CDR1 and CDR2 from the germline V gene are SGHDN and FVKESK. The CDR3 has 19 amino acids. Unmatched junction bases numbered 17, after V lost 3 bases and J lost 0 bases. The full variable domain, in which reference TRBV14 and TRBJ2-7 provide the parts outside the CDR3, is EAGVTQFPSHSVIEKGQTVTLRCDPISGHDNLYWYRRVMGKEIKFLLHFVKESKQDESGMPNNRFLAERTGGTYSTLKVQPAELEDSGVYFCASSHSPGRAGSYSYEQYFGPGTRLTVT.

The rearrangement joins TRBV14 to TRBJ2-5; D is unresolved. CDR1 and CDR2 (germline): SGHDN, FVKESK. The CDR3 consists of 15 residues. V was shortened by 1 base and J by 5 bases, with 14 bases between the two germline ends. The CDR3 reads CASSQVALGWETQYF. The CDR3 DNA reads as TGTGCCAGCAGCCAAGTAGCACTGGGGTGGGAGACCCAGTACTTC.

This clone came up once. The rearrangement links TRBV4-3 to TRBJ1-1; no clear D. Germline V gene lookup returns CDR1 LGHNA and CDR2 YSLEER. The CDR3 is 17 amino acids. V was cut by 0 bases and J by 1 base, with 15 bases left in between. CDR3 sequence: CASSQDLQDLGNTEAFF. CDR3 coding DNA: TGCGCCAGCAGCCAAGATCTGCAGGACCTAGGGAACACTGAAGCTTTCTTT.

The CDR3 loop is CASRWGQGTYEQYF. The CDR3 DNA is TGTGCCAGCAGGTGGGGACAGGGGACGTACGAGCAGTACTTC. The chain is built from TRBV2 and TRBJ2-7; 10 bases map to TRBD1. The CDR3 loop spans 14 amino acids. CDR1 and CDR2 (germline): SNHLY, FYNNEI. The J segment lost 4 bases and the V segment lost 6 bases, leaving 6 bases of the junction unmatched.

CDR3 DNA: TGTGCCAGCAGCTTACCACAGCGTACAGATACGCAGTATTTT. The encoded protein is CASSLPQRTDTQYF. The chain recombines TRBV5-5 with TRBJ2-3; D is undetermined. Germline assignment: CDR1 SGHKS and CDR2 YYEKEE (reference sequence). V was trimmed by 2 bases and J by 3 bases, leaving 10 bases between them. There are 14 residues in the CDR3.

The V gene is TRBV27, the J gene TRBJ2-6; 7 positions match TRBD1. The J segment lost 2 bases and the V segment lost 5 bases, leaving 6 bases of the junction unmatched. This CDR3 has 16 residues. Germline V gene lookup returns CDR1 MNHEY and CDR2 SMNVEV (reference sequence). CDR3 protein: CASSRQGLTGANVLTF. In DNA form, the CDR3 reads TGTGCCAGCAGTCGACAGGGCTTGACTGGGGCCAACGTCCTGACTTTC.

CDR3 in amino acids: CASSIAGGPGNEQFF. In DNA form, the CDR3 reads TGTGCCAGCAGCATAGCGGGGGGCCCCGGCAATGAGCAGTTCTTC. The gene calls are TRBV9 and TRBJ2-1; 10 bases are a match to TRBD2. CDR3 length: 15 residues. Germline CDR1 and CDR2: SGDLS and YYNGEE. J was trimmed by 6 bases and V by 4 bases; bases with no gene match: 7. Filled out from reference TRBV9 and TRBJ2-1, the complete variable domain reads DSGVTQTPKHLITATGQRVTLRCSPRSGDLSVYWYQQSLDQGLQFLIQYYNGEERAKGNILERFSAQQFPDLHSELNLSSLELGDSALYFCASSIAGGPGNEQFFGPGTRLTVL.

This clone was detected only once. The chain is built from TRBV7-3 and TRBJ2-6; possible D gene TRBD2, 5 bases. Trimming left V 5 bases short and J 2 bases short, with 13 bases between. The CDR3 has 16 residues. Germline V lookup: CDR1 SGHTA, CDR2 FQGTGA. The CDR3 DNA reads TGTGCCAGCAGCATTACGGGGTTACCTGGGGCCAACGTCCTGACTTTC. It translates to CASSITGLPGANVLTF.